The entry below describes one TCR beta chain. Its binding antigen is unknown. Base qualities were left out, and no much larger clone turns up one base away. This entry comes from a study of blood T cells in healthy people across ages (dated by TCRdb to about 2015). For the study in its entirety: Template switching captured roughly one uniquely barcoded TCR beta cDNA molecule per two T cells in model experiments. The study measured age-related changes in TCR beta repertoire diversity using deep sequencing normalized with unique cDNA molecular identifiers. For two donors (one aged 18 to 30 and one aged 80 or older), the study analyzed two additional independent replicas of 1 million unique cDNA reads from the same blood draw. Four age groups were formed from the donors: young (average roughly 16 years), middle-aged (approximately 40), aged (62) and long-lived (82). To avoid experimental bias, donors of different ages were randomly spread across the sequencing lanes.

Overall results and qualifications from the work: Bulk unsorted PBMC profiling prevented conclusive comparison of naive and antigen-experienced compartments. Compared with the aged group, more naive CD4+ T cells, fewer expanded clones and increased TCR diversity were shown by the long-lived group, suggesting age selection. There was a strong correlation between observed TCR beta diversity and the percentage of naive T cells measured by flow cytometry. Estimates of total diversity from one million sequenced T cells were regarded as lower bounds and underestimates. Observed TCR beta diversity per million T cells fell roughly linearly with age, and a significant reduction was already apparent by age around 40. The CMV infection status of donors was not known, potentially confounding age-related changes in expanded clonotypes.

CDR1 and CDR2 are read off the germline V gene (reference sequence) as SGHKS and YYEKEE. Cut back by 3 bases and 3 bases, the V and J ends lie 19 bases apart. Spanning cysteine to phenylalanine, the CDR3 consists of 17 amino acids. The retained sequence is limited to the CDR3, 51 bases, with the frame set at the first base. The approximately 39 donors, aged about 6 to 100 years, were systemically healthy Caucasian individuals from Russia. Each donor gave about 9.7 milliliters of peripheral blood, drawn into EDTA-treated Vacutainer tubes. Ficoll-Paque density-gradient centrifugation was used to isolate PBMCs, with at least 6.5 million per sample. Total RNA was extracted from PBMCs with Trizol reagent, with at least 5 micrograms obtained per sample. The percentages of naive CD45RAhigh/CD27high T cells were determined by flow cytometry on a PBMC aliquot from every donor. Library creation used 5' RACE. The reads were generated on an Illumina HiSeq 2500. The second PCR ran for about 6 to 12 cycles and used a J-beta primer mix along with a sample-barcoded 5' primer. Each TCR beta cDNA molecule received a unique molecular identifier from a template-switch 5' adaptor carrying 12 random nucleotides. Each sample yielded at least 2.5 million CDR3-containing paired-end reads. First-strand cDNA synthesis was performed from all RNA using the Mint cDNA synthesis kit, with priming by a TRBC-specific oligonucleotide. All cDNA was treated with uracil-DNA glycosylase and then went through a first 18-cycle PCR with the universal primers M1SS and BC2_uni_R. For the original study's pipeline: For normalization, 1 million high-quality reads were randomly selected from each sample, with every read carrying a distinct molecular identifier. Instead of being binned into consensus sequences, reads with shared molecular identifiers were discarded. MiTCR, with a Q25 quality threshold and the strictest error-elimination algorithm, was used for CDR3 identification, clonotype clustering and error correction. A nonparametric unseen species model using Euler transformation provided a lower-bound estimate of total TCR beta diversity. Starting from the raw public reads, TCRdb applied fastp trimming at Q25, assembled clones with MiXCR and retained in-frame beta chains. Duplicate CDR3 protein sequences are folded into a single record with the most common DNA and genes. None of the V and J calls come from the authors' own analysis; TCRdb made them. This sample is represented by 550,000 to 700,000 distinct CDR3 sequences; approximately 30% of them were singletons. The ten top clones hold approximately 18% of the sample.

The sequenced material came from blood. The chain is assembled from TRBV5-5 and TRBJ2-4; TRBD1 is possibly the D segment (5 matching bases). This receptor was identified in a woman aged 70-85 years in good health. CDR3 region: CASSWTLGLGVKNIQYF. The nucleotides are TGTGCCAGCAGCTGGACCTTAGGATTAGGGGTCAAAAACATTCAGTACTTC. Joined to the reference TRBV5-5 and TRBJ2-4 proteins, this CDR3 gives the full variable domain: DAGVTQSPTHLIKTRGQQVTLRCSPISGHKSVSWYQQVLGQGPQFIFQYYEKEERGRGNFPDRFSARQFPNYSSELNVNALLLGDSALYLCASSWTLGLGVKNIQYFGAGTRLSVL.